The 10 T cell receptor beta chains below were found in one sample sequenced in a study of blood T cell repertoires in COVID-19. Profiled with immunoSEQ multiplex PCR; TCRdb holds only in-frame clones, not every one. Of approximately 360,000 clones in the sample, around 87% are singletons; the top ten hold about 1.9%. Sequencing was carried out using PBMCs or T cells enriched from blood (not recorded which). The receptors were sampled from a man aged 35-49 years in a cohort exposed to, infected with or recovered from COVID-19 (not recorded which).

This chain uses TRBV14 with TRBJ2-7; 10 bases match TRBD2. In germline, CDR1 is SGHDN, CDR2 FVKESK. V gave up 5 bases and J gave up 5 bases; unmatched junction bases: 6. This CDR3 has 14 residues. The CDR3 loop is CASSGLAGVHEQYF. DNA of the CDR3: TGTGCCAGCAGCGGGCTAGCGGGAGTACACGAGCAGTACTTC.

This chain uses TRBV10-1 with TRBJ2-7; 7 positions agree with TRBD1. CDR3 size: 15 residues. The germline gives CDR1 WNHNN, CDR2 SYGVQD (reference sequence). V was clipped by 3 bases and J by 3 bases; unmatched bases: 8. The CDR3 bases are TGCGCCAGCAGTGATAGGGGCAGGGGGTACTACGAGCAGTACTTC. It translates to CASSDRGRGYYEQYF.

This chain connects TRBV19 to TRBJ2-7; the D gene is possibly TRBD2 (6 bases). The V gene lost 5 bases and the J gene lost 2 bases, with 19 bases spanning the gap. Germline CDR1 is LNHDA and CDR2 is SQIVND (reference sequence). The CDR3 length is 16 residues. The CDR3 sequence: CASSSSAGTSPYEQYF. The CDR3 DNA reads TGTGCCAGTAGTTCCTCCGCGGGGACGTCTCCCTACGAGCAGTACTTC.

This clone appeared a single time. The CDR3 sequence is CASSYSLAGAGDTQYF. CDR3 sequence (DNA): TGTGCCAGCAGTTACTCACTAGCGGGAGCGGGAGATACGCAGTATTTT. The J gene is TRBJ2-3, the V gene TRBV6-5, with 11 positions matching TRBD2. Germline V gives CDR1 MNHEY, CDR2 SVGAGI. Unmatched junction bases numbered 4, after V lost 0 bases and J lost 5 bases. This CDR3 is built from 16 residues.

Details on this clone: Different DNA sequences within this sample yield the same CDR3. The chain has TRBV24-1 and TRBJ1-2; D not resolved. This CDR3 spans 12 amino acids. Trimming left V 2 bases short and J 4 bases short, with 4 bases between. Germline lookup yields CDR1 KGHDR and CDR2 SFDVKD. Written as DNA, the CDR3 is TGTGCCACCAGTGATTCTTCCTATGGCTACACCTTC. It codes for CATSDSSYGYTF.

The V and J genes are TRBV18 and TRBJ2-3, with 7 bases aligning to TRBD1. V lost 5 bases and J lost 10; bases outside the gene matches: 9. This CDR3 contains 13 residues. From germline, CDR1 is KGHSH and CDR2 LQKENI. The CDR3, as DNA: TGTGCCAGCTCAACCGGGACAGATCCTCCGCAGTATTTT. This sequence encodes CASSTGTDPPQYF.

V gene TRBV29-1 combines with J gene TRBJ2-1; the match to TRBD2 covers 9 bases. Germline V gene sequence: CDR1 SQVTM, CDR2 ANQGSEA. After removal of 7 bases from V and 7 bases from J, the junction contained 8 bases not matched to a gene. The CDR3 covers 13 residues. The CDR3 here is CSGSGSVGNEQFF. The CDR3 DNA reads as TGCAGCGGTAGCGGGAGCGTGGGGAATGAGCAGTTCTTC.

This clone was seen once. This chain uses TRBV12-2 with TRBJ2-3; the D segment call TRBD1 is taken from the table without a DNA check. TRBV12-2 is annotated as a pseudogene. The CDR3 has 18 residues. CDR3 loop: CASRLAHDRDRETDTQYF. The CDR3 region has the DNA TGTGCAAGTCGCTTAGCCCACGACCGGGACAGGGAAACAGATACGCAGTATTTT.

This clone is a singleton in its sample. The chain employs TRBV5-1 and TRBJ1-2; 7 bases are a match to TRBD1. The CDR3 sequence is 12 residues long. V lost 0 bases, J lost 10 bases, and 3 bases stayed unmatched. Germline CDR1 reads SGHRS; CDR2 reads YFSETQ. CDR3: CASSLEQGTYTF. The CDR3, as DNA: TGCGCCAGCAGCTTGGAACAGGGGACCTACACCTTC.

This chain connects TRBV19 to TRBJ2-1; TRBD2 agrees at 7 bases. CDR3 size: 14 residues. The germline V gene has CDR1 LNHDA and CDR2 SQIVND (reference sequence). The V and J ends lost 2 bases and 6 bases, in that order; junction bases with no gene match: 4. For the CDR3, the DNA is TGTGCCAGTAGTATACTAGCGGCGCTCAATGAGCAGTTCTTC. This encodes CASSILAALNEQFF.